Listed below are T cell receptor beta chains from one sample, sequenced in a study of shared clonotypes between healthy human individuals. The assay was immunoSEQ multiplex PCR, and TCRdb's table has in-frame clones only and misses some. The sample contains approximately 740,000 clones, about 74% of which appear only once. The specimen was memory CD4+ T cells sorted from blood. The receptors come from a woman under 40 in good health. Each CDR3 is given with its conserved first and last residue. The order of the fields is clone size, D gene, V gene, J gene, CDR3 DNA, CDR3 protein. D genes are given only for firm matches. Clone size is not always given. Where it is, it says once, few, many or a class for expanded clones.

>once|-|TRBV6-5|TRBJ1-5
TGTGCCAGCAGTTACTCGAGGCAGGGACTCAATCAGCCCCAGCATTTT
CASSYSRQGLNQPQHF
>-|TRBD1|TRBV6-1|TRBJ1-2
TGTGCCAGCAGTGTCAGCCCGGGACAGGGGCGTTGGTACACCTTC
CASSVSPGQGRWYTF
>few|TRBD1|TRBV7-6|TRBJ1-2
TGTGCCAGTGCCCGGGACAGGGGGCGGAATGGCTACACCTTC
CASARDRGRNGYTF
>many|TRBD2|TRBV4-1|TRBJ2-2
TGCGCCAGCAGCCTCAGACCCCAAACTAGCGGGAGGGGAGATACCGGGGAGCTGTTTTTT
CASSLRPQTSGRGDTGELFF
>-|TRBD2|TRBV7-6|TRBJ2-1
TGTGCCAGCAGCTTAGCGGCTAGCGGGACGGATGAGCAGTTCTTC
CASSLAASGTDEQFF
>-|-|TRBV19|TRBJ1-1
TGTGCCAGTAACTTCTGGAACACTGAAGCTTTCTTT
CASNFWNTEAFF
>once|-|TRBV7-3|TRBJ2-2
TGTGCCAGCGCAACCAGCGCCGCGAACACCGGGGAGCTGTTTTTT
CASATSAANTGELFF
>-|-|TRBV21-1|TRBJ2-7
TGTGCCAGCAGCAAGTCAAAGTCCGGCAGGGGGTCTTACGAGCAGTACTTC
CASSKSKSGRGSYEQYF
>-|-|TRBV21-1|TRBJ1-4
TGTGCCAGCAACCCGGGACAAACTAATGAAAAACTGTTTTTT
CASNPGQTNEKLFF
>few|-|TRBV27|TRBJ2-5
TGTGCCAGCAGCCGAACTCGTCAAGAGACCCAGTACTTC
CASSRTRQETQYF
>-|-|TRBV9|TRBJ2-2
TGTGCCAGCAGCGGGTTGTTGAACACCGGGGAGCTGTTTTTT
CASSGLLNTGELFF
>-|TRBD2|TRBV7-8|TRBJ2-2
TGTGCCAGCAGCCCACGGATCGCGGGAGGGGCCGGGGAGCTGTTTTTT
CASSPRIAGGAGELFF
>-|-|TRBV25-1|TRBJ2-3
TGTGCCAGCAGTGAGGGACGCCGCCCAGATACGCAGTATTTT
CASSEGRRPDTQYF
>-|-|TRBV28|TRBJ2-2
TGTGCCAGCAGTTTATTGGGCGGGGAGCTGTTTTTT
CASSLLGGELFF
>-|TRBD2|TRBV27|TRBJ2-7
TGTGCCAGCAGTTCCCGCGTTAGCGGGAGCCTATTCTCCTACGAGCAGTACTTC
CASSSRVSGSLFSYEQYF
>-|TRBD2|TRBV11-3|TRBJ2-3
TGTGCCAGCGCAGACGGACTAGCGGGAGCCTACAGCGATACGCAGTATTTT
CASADGLAGAYSDTQYF
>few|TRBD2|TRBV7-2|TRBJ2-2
TGTGCCAGCAGCTCGCGGACTAGCGGGGCATCCACCGGGGAGCTGTTTTTT
CASSSRTSGASTGELFF
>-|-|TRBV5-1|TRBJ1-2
TGCGCCAGCAGCCGAGACAGACCTAACTATGGCTACACCTTC
CASSRDRPNYGYTF
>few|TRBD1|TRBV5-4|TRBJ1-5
TGTGCCAGCAGCTGGGACAGCGGGCAGCCCCAGCATTTT
CASSWDSGQPQHF
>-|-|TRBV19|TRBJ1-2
TGTGCCAGTAGTCAAGCCCCTTATGGCTACACCTTC
CASSQAPYGYTF
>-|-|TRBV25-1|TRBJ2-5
TGTGCCAGCAGTGAAACAGGGAGGGGGCGTGGGTCCCAAGAGACCCAGTACTTC
CASSETGRGRGSQETQYF
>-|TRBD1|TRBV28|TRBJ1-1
TGTGCCAGCAGTTCGCCGACAGGGTTGCTCTCGAACACTGAAGCTTTCTTT
CASSSPTGLLSNTEAFF
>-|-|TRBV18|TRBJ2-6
TGTGCCAGCTCAGATAGATCTGGGGCCAACGTCCTGACTTTC
CASSDRSGANVLTF
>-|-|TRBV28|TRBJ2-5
TGTGCCAGCAGCCTCTGGTCCGACGGGACCCAGTACTTC
CASSLWSDGTQYF
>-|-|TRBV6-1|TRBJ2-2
TGTGCCAGCAGTGGGATAGGTCCCACCGGGGAGCTGTTTTTT
CASSGIGPTGELFF
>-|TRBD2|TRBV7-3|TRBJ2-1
TGTGCCAGCAGCTCCCAGGATTCTAGCGGGATGTTCTTC
CASSSQDSSGMFF
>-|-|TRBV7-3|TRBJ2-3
TGTGCCAGCAGCCCCAGCCTAGCTGCCGGAGATACGCAGTATTTT
CASSPSLAAGDTQYF